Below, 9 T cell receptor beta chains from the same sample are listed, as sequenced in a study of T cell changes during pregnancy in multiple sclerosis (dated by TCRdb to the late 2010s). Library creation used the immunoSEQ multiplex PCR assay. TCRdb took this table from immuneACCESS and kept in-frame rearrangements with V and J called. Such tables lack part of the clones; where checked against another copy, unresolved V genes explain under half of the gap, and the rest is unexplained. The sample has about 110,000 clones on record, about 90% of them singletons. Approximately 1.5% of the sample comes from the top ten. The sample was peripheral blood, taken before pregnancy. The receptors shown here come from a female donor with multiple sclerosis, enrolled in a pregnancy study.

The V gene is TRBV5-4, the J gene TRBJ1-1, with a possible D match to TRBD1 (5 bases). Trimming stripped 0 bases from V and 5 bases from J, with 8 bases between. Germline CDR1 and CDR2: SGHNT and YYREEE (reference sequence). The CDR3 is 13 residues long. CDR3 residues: CASSLGGGTEAFF. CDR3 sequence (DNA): TGTGCCAGCAGCTTGGGGGGGGGAACTGAAGCTTTCTTT.

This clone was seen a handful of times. This CDR3 is CASSQNSNQPQHF. The CDR3 DNA follows: TGTGCCAGTTCACAGAATAGCAATCAGCCCCAGCATTTT. V usage is TRBV19 and J usage is TRBJ1-5; D is ambiguous. Germline V gene data show CDR1 as LNHDA and CDR2 as SQIVND (reference sequence). Trimming cost V 8 bases and J 0 bases, with 8 bases left between them. The CDR3 covers 13 residues.

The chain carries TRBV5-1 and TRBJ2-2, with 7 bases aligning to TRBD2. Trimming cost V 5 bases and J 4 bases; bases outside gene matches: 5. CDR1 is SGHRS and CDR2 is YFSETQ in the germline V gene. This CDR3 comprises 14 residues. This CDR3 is CASRGGGFTGELFF. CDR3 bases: TGCGCCAGCAGGGGCGGGGGATTCACCGGGGAGCTGTTTTTT.

The CDR3 here is CASSYQGRVQPQHF. The CDR3, as DNA: TGTGCCAGCAGTTACCAGGGAAGGGTTCAGCCCCAGCATTTT. This chain joins TRBV6-6 and TRBJ1-5; D might be TRBD1 (5 bases). Germline assignment: CDR1 MNHNY and CDR2 SVGAGI (reference sequence). The CDR3 length is 14 residues. With 2 bases removed from V and 6 bases from J, the gap between germline ends came to 11 bases.

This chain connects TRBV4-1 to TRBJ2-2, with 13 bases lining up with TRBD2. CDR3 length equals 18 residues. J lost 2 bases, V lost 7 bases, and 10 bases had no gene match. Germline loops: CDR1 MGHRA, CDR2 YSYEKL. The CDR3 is CASTRQGLAGKNTGELFF. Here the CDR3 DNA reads TGCGCCAGCACCCGCCAGGGACTAGCGGGGAAAAACACCGGGGAGCTGTTTTTT.

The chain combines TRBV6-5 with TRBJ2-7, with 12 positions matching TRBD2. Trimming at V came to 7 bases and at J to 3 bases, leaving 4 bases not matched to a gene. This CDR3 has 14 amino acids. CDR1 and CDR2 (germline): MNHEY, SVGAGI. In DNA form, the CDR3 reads TGTGCCAGCACTCGACTAGCGGGGGACTACGAGCAGTACTTC. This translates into CASTRLAGDYEQYF.

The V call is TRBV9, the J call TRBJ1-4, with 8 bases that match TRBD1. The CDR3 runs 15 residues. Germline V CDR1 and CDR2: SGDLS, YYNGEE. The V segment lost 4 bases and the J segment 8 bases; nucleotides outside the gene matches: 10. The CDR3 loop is CASSSSTGGSEKLFF. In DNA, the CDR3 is TGTGCCAGCAGCTCCAGCACAGGGGGATCCGAAAAACTGTTTTTT.

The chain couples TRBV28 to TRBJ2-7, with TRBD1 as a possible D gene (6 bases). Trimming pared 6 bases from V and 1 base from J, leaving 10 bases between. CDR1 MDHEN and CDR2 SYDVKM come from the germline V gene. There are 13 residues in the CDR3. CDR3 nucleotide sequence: TGTGCCAGCAGACGACAGGTGTCCTACGAGCAGTACTTC. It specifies CASRRQVSYEQYF.

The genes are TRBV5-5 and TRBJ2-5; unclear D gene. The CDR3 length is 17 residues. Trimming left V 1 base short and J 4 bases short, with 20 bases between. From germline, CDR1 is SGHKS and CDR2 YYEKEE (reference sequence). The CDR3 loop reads CASSLPKQLLISETQYF. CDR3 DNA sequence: TGTGCCAGCAGCTTGCCCAAGCAGTTACTAATTTCAGAGACCCAGTACTTC.